The T cell receptor beta chain under discussion was sequenced for a study of blood T cell repertoires in COVID-19. Study-wide background: Researchers got acute and convalescent COVID-19 samples from the United States, Italy and Spain. The cDNA or gDNA used as material had been derived from T cells, B-cell-depleted T cells, or PBMCs.

This CDR3 has 15 residues. The V gene lost 4 bases and the J gene lost 0 bases, with 16 bases spanning the gap. Germline-derived CDR1 and CDR2 are GTSNPN and SVGIG (reference sequence). Authors' data handling: Reference gene primer amplification in the assay estimated nucleated cell counts. Using immunoSEQ multiplex PCR, the repertoire was profiled, and TCRdb retains in-frame clones only, with some absent. V, J and clone size were drawn from that table, and D and trimming were deduced from the DNA. The sample consists of over 200,000 clones, about 90% of them appearing once. The chain employs TRBV30 and TRBJ2-7, with a weak D call TRBD1 (6 bases). The sequence was collected from a woman aged 18-29 years who had recovered from COVID-19. The sequenced material came from peripheral blood. CDR3 coding DNA: TGTGCCTGGACTCCCCTGACAGGACTCTCCTACGAGCAGTACTTC. Its protein is CAWTPLTGLSYEQYF.